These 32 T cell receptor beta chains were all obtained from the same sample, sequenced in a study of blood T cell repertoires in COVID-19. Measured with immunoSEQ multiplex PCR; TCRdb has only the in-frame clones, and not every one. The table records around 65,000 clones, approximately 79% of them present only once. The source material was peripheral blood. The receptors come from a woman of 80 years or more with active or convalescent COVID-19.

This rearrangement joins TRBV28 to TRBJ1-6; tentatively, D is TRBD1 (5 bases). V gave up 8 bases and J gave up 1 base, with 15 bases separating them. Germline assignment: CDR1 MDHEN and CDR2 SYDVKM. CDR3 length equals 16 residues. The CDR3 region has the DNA TGTGCCAGCCTTAGGGGCGCAGGGTCCTATAATTCACCCCTCCACTTT. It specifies CASLRGAGSYNSPLHF.

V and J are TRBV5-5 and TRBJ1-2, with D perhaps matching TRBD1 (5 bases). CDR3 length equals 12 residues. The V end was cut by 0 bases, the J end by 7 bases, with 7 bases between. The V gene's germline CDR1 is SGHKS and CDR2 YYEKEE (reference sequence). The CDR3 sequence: CASSLDRGGYTF. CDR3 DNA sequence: TGTGCCAGCAGCTTGGATAGGGGTGGCTACACCTTC.

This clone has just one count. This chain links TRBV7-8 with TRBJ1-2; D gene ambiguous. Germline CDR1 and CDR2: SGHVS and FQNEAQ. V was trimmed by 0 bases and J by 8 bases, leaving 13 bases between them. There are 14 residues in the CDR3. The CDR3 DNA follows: TGTGCCAGCAGCTTAGCGATGGCAGGAGGAGGCTACACCTTC. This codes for CASSLAMAGGGYTF.

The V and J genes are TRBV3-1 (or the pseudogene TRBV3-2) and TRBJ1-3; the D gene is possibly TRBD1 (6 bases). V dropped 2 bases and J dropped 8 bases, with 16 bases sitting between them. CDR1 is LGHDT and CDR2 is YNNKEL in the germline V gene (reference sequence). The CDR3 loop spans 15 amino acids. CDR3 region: CASSQLTRGSDTIYF. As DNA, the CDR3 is TGTGCCAGCAGCCAATTGACAAGGGGGAGCGACACCATATATTTT.

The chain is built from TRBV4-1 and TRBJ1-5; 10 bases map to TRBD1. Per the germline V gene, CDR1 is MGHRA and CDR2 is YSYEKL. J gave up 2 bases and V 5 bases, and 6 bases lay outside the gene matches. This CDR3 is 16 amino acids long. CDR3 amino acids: CASSNSGTGGNQPQHF. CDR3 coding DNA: TGCGCCAGCAGCAATTCCGGGACAGGGGGCAATCAGCCCCAGCATTTT.

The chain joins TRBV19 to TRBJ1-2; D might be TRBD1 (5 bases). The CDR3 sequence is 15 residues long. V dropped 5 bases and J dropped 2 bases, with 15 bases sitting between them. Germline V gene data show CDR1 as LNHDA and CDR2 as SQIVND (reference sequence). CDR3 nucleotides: TGTGCCAGTAGTCCGACAGCAAGCCTCAACTATGGCTACACCTTC. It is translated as CASSPTASLNYGYTF.

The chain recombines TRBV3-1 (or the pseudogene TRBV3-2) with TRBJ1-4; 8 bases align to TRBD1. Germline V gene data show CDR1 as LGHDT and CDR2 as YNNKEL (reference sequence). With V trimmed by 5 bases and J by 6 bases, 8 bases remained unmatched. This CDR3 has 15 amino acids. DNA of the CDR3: TGTGCCAGCAGCGCCCGGGCAGGGGGCTATGAAAAACTGTTTTTT. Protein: CASSARAGGYEKLFF.

The CDR3 region is CASSLSGGLVGNEQFF. In nucleotides, the CDR3 is TGTGCCAGCAGTTTATCCGGGGGACTCGTTGGGAATGAGCAGTTCTTC. This rearrangement joins TRBV27 to TRBJ2-1; D is perhaps TRBD2 (6 bases). Trimming cost V 0 bases and J 7 bases, with 16 bases left between them. There are 16 residues in the CDR3. Germline V gene data show CDR1 as MNHEY and CDR2 as SMNVEV (reference sequence).

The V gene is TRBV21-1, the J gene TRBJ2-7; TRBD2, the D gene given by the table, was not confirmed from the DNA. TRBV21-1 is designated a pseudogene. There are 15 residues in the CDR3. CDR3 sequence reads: CASSGSGGITYEQYF. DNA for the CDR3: TGTGCCAGCAGCGGAAGCGGGGGGATCACCTACGAGCAGTACTTC.

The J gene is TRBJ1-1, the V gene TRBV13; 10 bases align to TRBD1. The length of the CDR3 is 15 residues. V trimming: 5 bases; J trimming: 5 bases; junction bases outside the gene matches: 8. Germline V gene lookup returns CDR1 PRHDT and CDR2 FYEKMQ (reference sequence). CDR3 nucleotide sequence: TGTGCCAGCAGCCGGGACAGGGGTTGGCGGACTGAAGCTTTCTTT. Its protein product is CASSRDRGWRTEAFF.

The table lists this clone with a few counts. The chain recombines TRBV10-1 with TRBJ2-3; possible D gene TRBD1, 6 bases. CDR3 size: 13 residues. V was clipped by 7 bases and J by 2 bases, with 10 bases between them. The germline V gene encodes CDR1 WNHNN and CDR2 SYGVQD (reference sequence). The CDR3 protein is CASNDRPTDTQYF. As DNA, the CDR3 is TGCGCCAGCAACGACAGGCCCACAGATACGCAGTATTTT.

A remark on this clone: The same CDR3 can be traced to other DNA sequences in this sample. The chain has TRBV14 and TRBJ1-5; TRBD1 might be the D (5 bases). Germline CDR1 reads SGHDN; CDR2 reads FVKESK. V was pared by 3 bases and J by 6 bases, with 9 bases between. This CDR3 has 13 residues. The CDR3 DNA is TGTGCCAGCAGCCAGGGGGAGGGTCAGCCCCAGCATTTT. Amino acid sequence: CASSQGEGQPQHF.

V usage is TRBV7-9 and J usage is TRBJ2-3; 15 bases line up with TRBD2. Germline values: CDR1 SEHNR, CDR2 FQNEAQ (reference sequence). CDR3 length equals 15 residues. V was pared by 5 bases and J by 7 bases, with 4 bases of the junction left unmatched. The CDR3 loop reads CASSTGTSGGYTQYF. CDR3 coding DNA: TGTGCCAGCAGCACGGGGACTAGCGGGGGGTATACGCAGTATTTT. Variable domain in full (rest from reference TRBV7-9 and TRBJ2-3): DTGVSQNPRHKITKRGQNVTFRCDPISEHNRLYWYRQTLGQGPEFLTYFQNEAQLEKSRLLSDRFSAERPKGSFSTLEIQRTEQGDSAMYLCASSTGTSGGYTQYFGPGTRLTVL.

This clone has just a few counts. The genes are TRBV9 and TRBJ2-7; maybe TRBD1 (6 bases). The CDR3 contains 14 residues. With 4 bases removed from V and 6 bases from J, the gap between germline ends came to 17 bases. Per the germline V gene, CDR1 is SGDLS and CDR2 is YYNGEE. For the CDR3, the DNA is TGTGCCAGCAGCCCCCGACAGGAGATCATCGAGCAGTACTTC. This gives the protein CASSPRQEIIEQYF.

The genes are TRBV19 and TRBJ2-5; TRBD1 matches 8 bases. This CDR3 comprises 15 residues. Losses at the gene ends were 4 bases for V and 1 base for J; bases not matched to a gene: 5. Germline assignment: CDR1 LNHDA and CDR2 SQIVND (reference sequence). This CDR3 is CASSTTGTGQETQYF. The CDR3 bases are TGTGCCAGTAGTACAACCGGGACAGGCCAAGAGACCCAGTACTTC.

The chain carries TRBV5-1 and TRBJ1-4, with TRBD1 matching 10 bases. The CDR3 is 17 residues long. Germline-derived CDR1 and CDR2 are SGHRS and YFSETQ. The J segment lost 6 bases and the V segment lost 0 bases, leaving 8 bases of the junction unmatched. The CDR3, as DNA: TGCGCCAGCAGCTTGGTGACAGGGGGCCGGGATGATGAAAAACTGTTTTTT. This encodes CASSLVTGGRDDEKLFF.

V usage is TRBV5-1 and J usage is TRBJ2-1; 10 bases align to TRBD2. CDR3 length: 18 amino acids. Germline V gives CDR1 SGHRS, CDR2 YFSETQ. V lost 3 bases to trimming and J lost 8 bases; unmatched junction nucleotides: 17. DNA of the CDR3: TGCGCCAGCAGCTCGGCCCAGCGGGGGGGCCAATGGGAGGATGAGCAGTTCTTC. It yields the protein CASSSAQRGGQWEDEQFF.

The DNA of the CDR3 is TGCGCCAGCAGCTGGACAGGGCTCTCTGGAAACACCATATATTTT. Encoded protein: CASSWTGLSGNTIYF. The chain is built from TRBV5-1 and TRBJ1-3; 8 bases match TRBD1. Germline values: CDR1 SGHRS, CDR2 YFSETQ. There are 15 residues in the CDR3. V shed 3 bases, J shed 0 bases, and the junction held 2 bases outside the gene matches.

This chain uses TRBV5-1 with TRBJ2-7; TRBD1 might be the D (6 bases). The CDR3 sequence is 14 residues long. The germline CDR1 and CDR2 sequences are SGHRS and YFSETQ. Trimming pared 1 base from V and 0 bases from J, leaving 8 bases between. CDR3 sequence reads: CASSLSTGSYEQYF. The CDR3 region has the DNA TGCGCCAGCAGCTTGTCGACAGGCTCCTACGAGCAGTACTTC. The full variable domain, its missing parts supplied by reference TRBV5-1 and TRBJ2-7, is KAGVTQTPRYLIKTRGQQVTLSCSPISGHRSVSWYQQTPGQGLQFLFEYFSETQRNKGNFPGRFSGRQFSNSRSEMNVSTLELGDSALYLCASSLSTGSYEQYFGPGTRLTVT.

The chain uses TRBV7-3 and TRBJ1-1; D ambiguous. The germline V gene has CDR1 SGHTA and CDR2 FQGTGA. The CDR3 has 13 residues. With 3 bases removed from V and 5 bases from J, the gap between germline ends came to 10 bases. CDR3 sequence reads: CASSFNRETEAFF. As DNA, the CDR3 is TGTGCCAGCAGCTTTAATCGGGAGACTGAAGCTTTCTTT. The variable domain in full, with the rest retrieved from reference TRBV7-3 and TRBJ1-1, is GAGVSQTPSNKVTEKGKYVELRCDPISGHTALYWYRQSLGQGPEFLIYFQGTGAADDSGLPNDRFFAVRPEGSVSTLKIQRTERGDSAVYLCASSFNRETEAFFGQGTRLTVV.

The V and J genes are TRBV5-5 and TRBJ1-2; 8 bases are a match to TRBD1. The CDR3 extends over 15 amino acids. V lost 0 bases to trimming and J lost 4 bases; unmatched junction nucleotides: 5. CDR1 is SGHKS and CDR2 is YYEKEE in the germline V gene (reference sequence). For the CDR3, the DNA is TGTGCCAGCAGCTTGGACGGACAGGGAGGCTATGGCTACACCTTC. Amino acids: CASSLDGQGGYGYTF.

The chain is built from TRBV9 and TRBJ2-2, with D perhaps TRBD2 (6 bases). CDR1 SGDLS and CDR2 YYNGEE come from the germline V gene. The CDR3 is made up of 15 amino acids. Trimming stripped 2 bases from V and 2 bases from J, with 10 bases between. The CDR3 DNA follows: TGTGCCAGCAGCGTCCGGGGGAGTAACACCGGGGAGCTGTTTTTT. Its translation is CASSVRGSNTGELFF.

Here the CDR3 DNA reads TGTGCCAGCAGCCAGGGACAGAACTATGGCTACACCTTC. It codes for CASSQGQNYGYTF. This chain joins TRBV7-2 and TRBJ1-2; 7 bases fit TRBD1. The CDR3 length is 13 residues. V was clipped by 5 bases and J by 2 bases; unmatched bases: 2. Germline assignment: CDR1 SGHTA and CDR2 FQGNSA.

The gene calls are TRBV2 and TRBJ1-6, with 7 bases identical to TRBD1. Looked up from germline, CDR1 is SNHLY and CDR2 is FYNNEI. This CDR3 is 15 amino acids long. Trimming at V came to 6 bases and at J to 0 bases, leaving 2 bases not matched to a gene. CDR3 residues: CASSRQGSYNSPLHF. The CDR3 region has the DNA TGTGCCAGCAGCAGACAGGGCTCCTATAATTCACCCCTCCACTTT.

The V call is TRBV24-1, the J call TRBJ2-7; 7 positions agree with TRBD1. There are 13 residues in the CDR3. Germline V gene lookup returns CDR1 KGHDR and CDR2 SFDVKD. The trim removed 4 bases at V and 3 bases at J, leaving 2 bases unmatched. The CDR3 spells CATSERTGYEQYF. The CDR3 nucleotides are TGTGCCACCAGTGAGAGGACAGGCTACGAGCAGTACTTC.

The CDR3 region is CASSSPTGGVNGYTF. CDR3 coding DNA: TGTGCCAGCAGTTCGCCGACAGGTGGGGTTAATGGCTACACCTTC. V is TRBV6-5 and J is TRBJ1-2; a possible D gene is TRBD1 (6 bases). CDR3 length equals 15 residues. Germline CDR1 MNHEY, CDR2 SVGAGI. Between the trimmed V and J ends, which lost 4 bases and 6 bases, there was a span of 18 bases.

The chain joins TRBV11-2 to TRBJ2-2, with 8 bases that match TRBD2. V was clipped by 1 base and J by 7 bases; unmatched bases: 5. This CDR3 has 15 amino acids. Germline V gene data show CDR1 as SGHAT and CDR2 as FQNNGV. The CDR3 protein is CASSLAGGSIGELFF. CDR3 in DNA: TGTGCCAGCAGCTTAGCGGGGGGGTCGATCGGGGAGCTGTTTTTT.

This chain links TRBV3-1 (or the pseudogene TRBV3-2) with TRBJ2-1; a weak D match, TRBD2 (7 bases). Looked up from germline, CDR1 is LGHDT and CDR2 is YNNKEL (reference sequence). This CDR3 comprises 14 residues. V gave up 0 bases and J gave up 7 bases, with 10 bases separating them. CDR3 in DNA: TGTGCCAGCAGCCAAGACAGGGGAGGGAATGAGCAGTTCTTC. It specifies CASSQDRGGNEQFF.

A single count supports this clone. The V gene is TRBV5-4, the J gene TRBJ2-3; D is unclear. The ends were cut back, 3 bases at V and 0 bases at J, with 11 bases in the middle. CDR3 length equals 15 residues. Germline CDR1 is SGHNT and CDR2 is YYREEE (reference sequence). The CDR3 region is CASSYDSHSTDTQYF. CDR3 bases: TGTGCCAGCAGCTATGATAGCCATAGCACAGATACGCAGTATTTT.

The CDR3 loop reads CASSIGHSGANVLTF. CDR3 bases: TGTGCCAGTAGTATCGGACACTCTGGGGCCAACGTCCTGACTTTC. The chain is built from TRBV19 and TRBJ2-6, with D possibly matching TRBD1 (5 bases). This CDR3 comprises 15 residues. CDR1 is LNHDA and CDR2 is SQIVND in the germline V gene (reference sequence). V was shortened by 3 bases and J by 0 bases, with 6 bases between the two germline ends.

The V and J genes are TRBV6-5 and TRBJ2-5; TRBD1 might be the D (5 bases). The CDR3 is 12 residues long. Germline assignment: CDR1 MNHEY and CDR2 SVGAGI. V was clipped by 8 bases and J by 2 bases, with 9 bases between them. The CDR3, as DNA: TGTGCCAGCCTAACAGGACAAGAGACCCAGTACTTC. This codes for CASLTGQETQYF.

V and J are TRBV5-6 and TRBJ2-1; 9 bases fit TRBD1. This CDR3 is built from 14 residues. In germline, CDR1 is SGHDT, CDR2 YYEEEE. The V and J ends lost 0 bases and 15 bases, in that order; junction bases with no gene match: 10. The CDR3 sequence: CASSLGLAGQGPFF. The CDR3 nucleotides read TGTGCCAGCAGCTTGGGCTTGGCGGGACAGGGTCCGTTCTTC.